These 8 T cell receptor beta chains came from one sample sequenced in a study of blood T cell repertoires in COVID-19. TCRdb keeps only in-frame clones here, not all; method: immunoSEQ multiplex PCR. The sample contains 130,000 to 150,000 clones, about 83% of which appear only once. Sequencing was carried out using peripheral blood. These receptors were collected from a woman between 50 and 59 years old with active or convalescent COVID-19.

The chain carries TRBV30 and TRBJ2-7, with 8 nucleotides matching TRBD1. With V trimmed by 7 bases and J by 0 bases, 2 bases remained unmatched. Germline V gene data show CDR1 as GTSNPN and CDR2 as SVGIG (reference sequence). The CDR3 is 12 amino acids. CDR3 loop: CAFDRGSYEQYF. Written as DNA, the CDR3 is TGTGCCTTTGACAGGGGCTCCTACGAGCAGTACTTC. Variable domain in full (rest from reference TRBV30 and TRBJ2-7): SQTIHQWPATLVQPVGSPLSLECTVEGTSNPNLYWYRQAAGRGLQLLFYSVGIGQISSEVPQNLSASRPQDRQFILSSKKLLLSDSGFYLCAFDRGSYEQYFGPGTRLTVT.

The J gene is TRBJ2-5, the V gene TRBV6-5; a weak D match, TRBD1 (5 bases). This CDR3 contains 12 residues. V was shortened by 6 bases and J by 5 bases, with 10 bases between the two germline ends. CDR1 and CDR2 from the germline V gene are MNHEY and SVGAGI. The CDR3 bases are TGTGCCAGCAGCAGGGTAAGGGAGACCCAGTACTTC. It codes for CASSRVRETQYF.

The chain joins TRBV2 to TRBJ1-2; D is perhaps TRBD1 (5 bases). The germline CDR1 and CDR2 sequences are SNHLY and FYNNEI. The V and J ends lost 2 bases and 8 bases respectively, with 15 bases between them. The CDR3 loop spans 14 amino acids. The CDR3 sequence: CASSEFPQGRGYTF. In nucleotides, the CDR3 is TGTGCCAGCAGTGAATTTCCCCAGGGAAGGGGCTACACCTTC.

V is TRBV9 and J is TRBJ2-7; TRBD2 aligns across 7 bases. Germline trimming cut 3 bases from V and 3 bases from J; bases unmatched to any gene: 3. Germline values: CDR1 SGDLS, CDR2 YYNGEE. This CDR3 is built from 13 residues. The CDR3 DNA follows: TGTGCCAGCAGCGGGGCTAGCGGCTACGAGCAGTACTTC. Protein: CASSGASGYEQYF.

As regards this clone: Other DNA sequences in this sample translate to the same CDR3. The rearrangement uses TRBV27 and TRBJ1-1; D possibly corresponds to TRBD1 (6 bases). The CDR3 loop spans 14 amino acids. The germline gives CDR1 MNHEY, CDR2 SMNVEV (reference sequence). V gave up 3 bases and J gave up 1 base, with 9 bases separating them. Here the CDR3 DNA reads TGTGCCAGCAGTTTCCTACAGGGGAACACTGAAGCTTTCTTT. Its translation: CASSFLQGNTEAFF.

This clone was observed a single time. The J gene is TRBJ2-7, the V gene TRBV21-1; the D call TRBD1 from the table was never checked on the DNA. TRBV21-1 is labeled a pseudogene. This CDR3 has 17 amino acids. This chain's CDR3 is CASREGPKNWATYEQYF. Written as DNA, the CDR3 is TGTGCCAGCAGAGAAGGCCCCAAAAACTGGGCTACCTACGAGCAGTACTTC.

The gene calls are TRBV5-1 and TRBJ2-7, with D possibly TRBD2 on 5 matching bases. Germline CDR1 reads SGHRS; CDR2 reads YFSETQ. The length of the CDR3 is 11 residues. Trimming took off 2 bases at V and 7 bases at J, with 7 bases between the two ends. CDR3 residues: CASSFGKEQYF. CDR3 nucleotide sequence: TGCGCCAGCAGCTTCGGGAAGGAGCAGTACTTC.

The chain is built from TRBV28 and TRBJ2-7, with TRBD1 identical over 7 bases. This CDR3 has 14 residues. The J segment lost 4 bases and the V segment lost 7 bases, leaving 10 bases of the junction unmatched. CDR1 is MDHEN, CDR2 SYDVKM, per germline. Here the CDR3 reads CASTRTGWTYEQYF. The CDR3 DNA follows: TGTGCCAGCACCCGGACAGGCTGGACGTACGAGCAGTACTTC.